These T cell receptor beta chains were read from a single sample in a study of beta chain features in type 1 diabetes. This table comes from immunoSEQ multiplex PCR, and its TCRdb copy is limited to in-frame clones, with some not included. The sample has hundreds of thousands of clones, around an eighth seen once; the top ten hold less than 0.04%. Source material: naive CD4+ T cells from blood. The receptors stem from a man between 18 and 35 years old with type 1 diabetes. Both conserved end residues are trimmed from each CDR3. Fields, in order: J gene, V gene, CDR3 protein.

>TRBJ1-6|TRBV14
ASSRGDRLNSPLH
>TRBJ2-3|TRBV4-2
ASSQEVRGGLSSTDTQY
>TRBJ1-5|TRBV28
ASNFRDRHQH
>TRBJ1-1|TRBV18
ASSPHRDWRSEAF
>TRBJ2-5|TRBV12-5
ASGLGIQETQY
>TRBJ2-2|TRBV6-5
ASSYSWTGELF
>TRBJ2-3|TRBV5-1
ASSLSRFTDTQY
>TRBJ2-1|TRBV29-1
SVEGGQSSYNEQF
>TRBJ1-5|TRBV28
ASSPEGTGSQPQH
>TRBJ2-3|TRBV4-3
ASSQDLVNTDTQY
>TRBJ2-6|TRBV29-1
SVDGGGSGANVLT
>TRBJ2-2|TRBV7-2
ASSLDQGRANTGELF
>TRBJ1-5|TRBV30
AWSSGTTGDVSNQPQH
>TRBJ1-2|TRBV25-1
ASSAGQVYGYT
>TRBJ2-7|TRBV9
ASSPTGQGHEQY
>TRBJ2-7|TRBV2
ASLAGGSYEQY
>TRBJ2-7|TRBV9
ASSASPDPTYEQY
>TRBJ2-3|TRBV5-4
ASSAGGTSRTDTQY
>TRBJ2-7|TRBV2
ASRRVKYEQY
>TRBJ2-7|TRBV7-2
ASSMRQASYEQY
>TRBJ2-5|TRBV9
ASSASTSGRAQETQY
>TRBJ1-2|TRBV29-1
SVEMYLGRTYGYT
>TRBJ1-1|TRBV7-2
ASSLAGLRAF
>TRBJ1-2|TRBV28
ASSFPPGGLYGYT
>TRBJ2-7|TRBV6-5
ASSRRGGGSYEQY
>TRBJ1-4|TRBV5-6
ASSLVGAGEKLF
>TRBJ2-3|TRBV6-5
ASRSGTANTDTQY
>TRBJ1-1|TRBV5-4
ASSTPGQGNTEAF
>TRBJ2-3|TRBV5-1
ASSLVASGDTQY
>TRBJ2-1|TRBV18
ASSPPGGNNEQF
>TRBJ2-3|TRBV5-6
ASSLSDTQY
>TRBJ2-1|TRBV2
ASQGLATEQF
>TRBJ1-2|TRBV18
ASLQGRGYGYT
>TRBJ1-3|TRBV7-2
ASSSLGTHSGTIY
>TRBJ1-1|TRBV29-1
SVEDGDRGHWAF
>TRBJ1-5|TRBV30
AWSRLDNQPQH
>TRBJ1-1|TRBV18
ASSSSTENTEAF
>TRBJ2-1|TRBV30
AWSPDNEQF
>TRBJ2-3|TRBV9
ASSVAHTTDTQY
>TRBJ2-2|TRBV5-1
ASSSTSNTGELF
>TRBJ2-5|TRBV29-1
SVRQGYYGEY
>TRBJ1-4|TRBV5-1
ASSVDRGIEKLF
>TRBJ2-7|TRBV28
ASNGPGQSREQY
>TRBJ1-4|TRBV30
ACSLGPNEKLF
>TRBJ2-7|TRBV30
AWSTSSGEQY
>-|TRBV29-1
SPTGQNSYEQY
>TRBJ2-7|TRBV6-6
ASSYSSPGAGEQY
>TRBJ1-2|TRBV27
ASSLQGARGYT
>TRBJ2-2|TRBV18
ASSSRNTGELF
>TRBJ2-7|TRBV4-2
ASSQDPGGSYEQY